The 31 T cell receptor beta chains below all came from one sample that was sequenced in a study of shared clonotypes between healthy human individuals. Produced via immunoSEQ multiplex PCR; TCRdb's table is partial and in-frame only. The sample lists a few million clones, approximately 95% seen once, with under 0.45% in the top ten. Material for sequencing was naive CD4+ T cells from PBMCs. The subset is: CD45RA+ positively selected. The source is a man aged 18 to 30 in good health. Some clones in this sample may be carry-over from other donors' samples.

CDR3 sequence: CASSQASGYTIYF. In DNA, the CDR3 is TGTGCCAGCAGCCAAGCCAGCGGGTACACCATATATTTT. This chain joins TRBV4-2 and TRBJ1-3; D call uncertain. The CDR3 totals 13 residues. V was shortened by 1 base and J by 8 bases, with 9 bases between the two germline ends. CDR1 and CDR2 (germline): LGHNA, YNFKEQ.

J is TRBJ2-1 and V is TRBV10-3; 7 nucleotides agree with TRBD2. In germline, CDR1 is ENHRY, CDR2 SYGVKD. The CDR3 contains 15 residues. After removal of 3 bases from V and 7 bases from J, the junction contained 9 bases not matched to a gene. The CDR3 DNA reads TGTGCCATCAGTGATGTGGGATTGGGGGGGAATGAGCAGTTCTTC. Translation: CAISDVGLGGNEQFF.

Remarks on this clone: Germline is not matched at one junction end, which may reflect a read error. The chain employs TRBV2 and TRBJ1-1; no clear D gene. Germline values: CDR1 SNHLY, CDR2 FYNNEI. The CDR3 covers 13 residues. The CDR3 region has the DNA TGTGCCAGCAGTTTTACTGCGGATCCCCCCGGCCCTTTT. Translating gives CASSFTADPPGPF.

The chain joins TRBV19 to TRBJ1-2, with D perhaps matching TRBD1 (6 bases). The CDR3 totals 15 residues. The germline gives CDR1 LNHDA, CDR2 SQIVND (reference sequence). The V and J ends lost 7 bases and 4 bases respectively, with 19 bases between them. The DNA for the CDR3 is TGTGCCAGTACCTTGGGAGACAGGCACTCCTATGGCTACACCTTC. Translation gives CASTLGDRHSYGYTF.

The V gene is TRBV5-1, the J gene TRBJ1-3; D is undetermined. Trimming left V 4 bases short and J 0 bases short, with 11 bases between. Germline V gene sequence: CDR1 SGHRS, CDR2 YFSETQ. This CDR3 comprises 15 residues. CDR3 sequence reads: CASSIQASSGNTIYF. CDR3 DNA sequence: TGCGCCAGCAGCATTCAGGCGAGCTCTGGAAACACCATATATTTT.

This CDR3 is CATALKRESYEQYF. DNA of the CDR3: TGTGCCACCGCCCTAAAGCGGGAGTCCTACGAGCAGTACTTC. This rearrangement joins TRBV19 to TRBJ2-7; 8 positions agree with TRBD2. The CDR3 loop spans 14 amino acids. CDR1 is LNHDA, CDR2 SQIVND, per germline (reference sequence). Losses at the gene ends were 10 bases for V and 1 base for J; bases not matched to a gene: 9. Looking up the rest from reference TRBV19 and TRBJ2-7 gives the full variable domain: DGGITQSPKYLFRKEGQNVTLSCEQNLNHDAMYWYRQDPGQGLRLIYYSQIVNDFQKGDIAEGYSVSREKKESFPLTVTSAQKNPTAFYLCATALKRESYEQYFGPGTRLTVT.

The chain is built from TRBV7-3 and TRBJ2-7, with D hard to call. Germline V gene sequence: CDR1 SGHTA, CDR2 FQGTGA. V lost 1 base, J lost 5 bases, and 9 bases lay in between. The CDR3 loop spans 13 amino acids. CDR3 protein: CASSLSLNHEQYF. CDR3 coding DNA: TGTGCCAGCAGCTTAAGTTTAAACCACGAGCAGTACTTC.

CDR3: CASSPAAGLAGTDTQYF. The CDR3 DNA reads TGTGCCAGCAGCCCGGCGGCTGGACTAGCGGGCACAGATACGCAGTATTTT. V and J are TRBV5-4 and TRBJ2-3, with 10 bases lining up with TRBD2. The trim removed 4 bases at V and 1 base at J, leaving 9 bases unmatched. From germline, CDR1 is SGHNT and CDR2 YYREEE (reference sequence). The CDR3 is 17 amino acids.

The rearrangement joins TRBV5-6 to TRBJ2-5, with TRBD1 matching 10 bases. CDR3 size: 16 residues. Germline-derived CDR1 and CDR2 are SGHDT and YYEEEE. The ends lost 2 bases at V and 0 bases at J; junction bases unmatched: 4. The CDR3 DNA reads TGTGCCAGCAGCTTAGGGGACAGGGGTCACCAAGAGACCCAGTACTTC. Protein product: CASSLGDRGHQETQYF.

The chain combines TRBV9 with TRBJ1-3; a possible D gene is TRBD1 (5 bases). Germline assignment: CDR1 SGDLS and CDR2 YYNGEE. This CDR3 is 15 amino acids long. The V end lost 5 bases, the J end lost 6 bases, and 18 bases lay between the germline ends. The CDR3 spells CASRPGGTSENTIYF. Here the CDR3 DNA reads TGTGCCAGCAGGCCCGGGGGTACGAGTGAAAACACCATATATTTT. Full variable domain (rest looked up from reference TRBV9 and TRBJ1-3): DSGVTQTPKHLITATGQRVTLRCSPRSGDLSVYWYQQSLDQGLQFLIQYYNGEERAKGNILERFSAQQFPDLHSELNLSSLELGDSALYFCASRPGGTSENTIYFGEGSWLTVV.

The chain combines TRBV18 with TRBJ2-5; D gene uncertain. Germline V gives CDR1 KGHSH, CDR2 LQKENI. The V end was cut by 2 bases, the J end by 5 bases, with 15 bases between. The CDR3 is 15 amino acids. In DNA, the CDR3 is TGTGCCAGCTCACCAATCGGCCGACCCGGGGAGACCCAGTACTTC. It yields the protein CASSPIGRPGETQYF.

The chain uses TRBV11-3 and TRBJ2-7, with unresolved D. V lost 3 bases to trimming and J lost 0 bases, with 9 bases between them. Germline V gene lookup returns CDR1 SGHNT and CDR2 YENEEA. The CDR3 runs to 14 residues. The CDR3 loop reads CASSLSGPSYEQYF. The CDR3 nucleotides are TGTGCCAGCAGCTTGTCAGGACCCTCCTACGAGCAGTACTTC.

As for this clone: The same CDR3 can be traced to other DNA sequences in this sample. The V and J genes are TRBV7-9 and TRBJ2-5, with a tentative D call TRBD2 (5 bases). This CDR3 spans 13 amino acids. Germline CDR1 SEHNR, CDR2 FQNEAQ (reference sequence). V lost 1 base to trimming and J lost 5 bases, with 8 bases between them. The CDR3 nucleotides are TGTGCCAGCAGCTTAGGAGGGAAGGAGACCCAGTACTTC. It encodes CASSLGGKETQYF.

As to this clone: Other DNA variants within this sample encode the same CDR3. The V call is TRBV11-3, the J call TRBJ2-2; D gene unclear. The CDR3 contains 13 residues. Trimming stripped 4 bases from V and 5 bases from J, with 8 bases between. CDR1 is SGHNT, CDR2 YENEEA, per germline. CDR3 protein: CASSSPPTGELFF. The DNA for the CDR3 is TGTGCCAGCAGCTCCCCCCCAACCGGGGAGCTGTTTTTT.

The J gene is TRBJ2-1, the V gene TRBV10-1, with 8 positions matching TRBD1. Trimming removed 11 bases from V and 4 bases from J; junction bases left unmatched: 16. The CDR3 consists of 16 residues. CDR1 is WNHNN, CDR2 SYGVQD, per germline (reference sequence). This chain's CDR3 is CAGPPKGTGVYNEQFF. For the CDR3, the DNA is TGCGCCGGCCCGCCTAAAGGGACAGGAGTATACAATGAGCAGTTCTTC.

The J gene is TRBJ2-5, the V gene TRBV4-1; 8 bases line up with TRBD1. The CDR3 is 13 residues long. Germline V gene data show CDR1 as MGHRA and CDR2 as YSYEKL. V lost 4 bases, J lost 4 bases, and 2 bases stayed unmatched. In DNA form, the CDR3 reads TGCGCCAGCAGCCCAGGACAGGGAGAGACCCAGTACTTC. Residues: CASSPGQGETQYF.

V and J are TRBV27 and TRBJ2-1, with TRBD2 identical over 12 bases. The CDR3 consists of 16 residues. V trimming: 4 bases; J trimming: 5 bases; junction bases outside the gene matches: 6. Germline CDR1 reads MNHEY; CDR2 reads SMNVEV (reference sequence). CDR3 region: CASSSRTSGIDNEQFF. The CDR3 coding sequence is TGTGCCAGCAGTTCCCGGACTAGCGGGATTGACAATGAGCAGTTCTTC.

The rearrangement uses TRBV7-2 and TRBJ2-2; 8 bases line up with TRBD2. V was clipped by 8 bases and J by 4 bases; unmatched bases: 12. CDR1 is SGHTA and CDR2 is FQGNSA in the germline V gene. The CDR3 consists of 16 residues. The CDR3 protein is CASARPTGRGTGELFF. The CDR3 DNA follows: TGTGCCAGCGCCCGCCCGACCGGGAGGGGCACCGGGGAGCTGTTTTTT.

DNA for the CDR3: TGCGCCAGCAGCCAAGATACCCGGGGACGGACCTATGGCTACACCTTC. Protein: CASSQDTRGRTYGYTF. V is TRBV4-1 and J is TRBJ1-2; perhaps TRBD1 as D (5 bases). Germline CDR1 and CDR2: MGHRA and YSYEKL. Trimming left V 0 bases short and J 4 bases short, with 15 bases between. The CDR3 runs 16 residues.

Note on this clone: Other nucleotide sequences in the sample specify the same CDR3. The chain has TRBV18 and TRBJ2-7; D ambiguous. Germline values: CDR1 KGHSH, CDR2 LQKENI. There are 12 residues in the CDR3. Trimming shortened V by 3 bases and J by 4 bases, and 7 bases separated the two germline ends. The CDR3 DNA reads TGTGCCAGCTCACCCGACTTTTACGAGCAGTACTTC. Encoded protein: CASSPDFYEQYF.

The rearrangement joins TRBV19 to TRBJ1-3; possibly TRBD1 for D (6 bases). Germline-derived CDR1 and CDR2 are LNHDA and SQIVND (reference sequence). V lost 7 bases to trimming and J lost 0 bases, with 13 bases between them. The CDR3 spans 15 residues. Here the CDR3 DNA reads TGTGCCAGTACCCTTGGACAGCACTCTGGAAACACCATATATTTT. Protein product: CASTLGQHSGNTIYF.

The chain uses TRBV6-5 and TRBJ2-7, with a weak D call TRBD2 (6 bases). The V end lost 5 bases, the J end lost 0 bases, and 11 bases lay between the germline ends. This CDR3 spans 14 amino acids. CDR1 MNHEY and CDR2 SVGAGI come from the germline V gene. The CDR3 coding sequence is TGTGCCAGCAGTGCCCGGGACTTCTCCTACGAGCAGTACTTC. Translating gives CASSARDFSYEQYF.

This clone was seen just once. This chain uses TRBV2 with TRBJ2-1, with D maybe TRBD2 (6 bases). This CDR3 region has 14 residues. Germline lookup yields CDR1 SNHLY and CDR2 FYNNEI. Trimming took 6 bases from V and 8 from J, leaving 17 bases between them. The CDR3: CASSALTREDEQFF. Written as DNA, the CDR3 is TGTGCCAGCAGCGCCTTAACTAGGGAGGATGAGCAGTTCTTC. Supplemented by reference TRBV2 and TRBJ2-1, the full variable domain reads EPEVTQTPSHQVTQMGQEVILRCVPISNHLYFYWYRQILGQKVEFLVSFYNNEISEKSEIFDDQFSVERPDGSNFTLKIRSTKLEDSAMYFCASSALTREDEQFFGPGTRLTVL.

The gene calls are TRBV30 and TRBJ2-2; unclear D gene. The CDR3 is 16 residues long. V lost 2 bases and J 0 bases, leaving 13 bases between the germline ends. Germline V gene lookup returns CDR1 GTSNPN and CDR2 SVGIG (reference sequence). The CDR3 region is CAWSHPIPANTGELFF. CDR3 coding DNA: TGTGCCTGGAGTCACCCTATCCCCGCGAACACCGGGGAGCTGTTTTTT.

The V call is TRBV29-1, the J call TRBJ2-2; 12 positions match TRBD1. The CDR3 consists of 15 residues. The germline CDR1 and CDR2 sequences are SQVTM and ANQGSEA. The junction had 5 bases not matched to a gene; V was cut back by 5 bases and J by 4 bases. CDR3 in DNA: TGCAGCGTTCCGGGACAGGGGGCTTTCACCGGGGAGCTGTTTTTT. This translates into CSVPGQGAFTGELFF.

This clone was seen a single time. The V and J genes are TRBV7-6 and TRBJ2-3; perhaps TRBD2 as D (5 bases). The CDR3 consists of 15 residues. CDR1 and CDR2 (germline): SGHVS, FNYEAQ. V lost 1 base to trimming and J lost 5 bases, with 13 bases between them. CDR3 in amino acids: CASSLGASLGDTQYF. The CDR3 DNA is TGTGCCAGCAGCTTAGGGGCTAGCTTAGGAGATACGCAGTATTTT.

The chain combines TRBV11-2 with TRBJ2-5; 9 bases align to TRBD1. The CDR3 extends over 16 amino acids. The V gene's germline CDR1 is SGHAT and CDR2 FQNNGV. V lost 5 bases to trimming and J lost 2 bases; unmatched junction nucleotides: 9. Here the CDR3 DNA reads TGTGCCAGCAGCCACCCGTACGGACAGGGGCAAGAGACCCAGTACTTC. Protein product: CASSHPYGQGQETQYF. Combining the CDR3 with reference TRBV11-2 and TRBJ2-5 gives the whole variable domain EAGVAQSPRYKIIEKRQSVAFWCNPISGHATLYWYQQILGQGPKLLIQFQNNGVVDDSQLPKDRFSAERLKGVDSTLKIQPAKLEDSAVYLCASSHPYGQGQETQYFGPGTRLLVL.

The CDR3 bases are TGTGCCAGCTCACCTCAAGCCTCGACAGGGGCAGGTGGCGAGCAGTACTTC. It codes for CASSPQASTGAGGEQYF. The rearrangement uses TRBV18 and TRBJ2-7; 8 positions agree with TRBD1. The CDR3 loop spans 17 amino acids. Trimming removed 3 bases from V and 6 bases from J; junction bases left unmatched: 16. Germline V gene lookup returns CDR1 KGHSH and CDR2 LQKENI.

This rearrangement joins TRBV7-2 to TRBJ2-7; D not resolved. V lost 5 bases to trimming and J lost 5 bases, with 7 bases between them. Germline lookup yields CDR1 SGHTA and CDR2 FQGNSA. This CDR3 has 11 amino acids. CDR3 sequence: CASSPVDEQYF. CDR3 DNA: TGTGCCAGCAGCCCTGTGGACGAGCAGTACTTC. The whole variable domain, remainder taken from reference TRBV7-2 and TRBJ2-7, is GAGVSQSPSNKVTEKGKDVELRCDPISGHTALYWYRQSLGQGLEFLIYFQGNSAPDKSGLPSDRFSAERTGGSVSTLTIQRTQQEDSAVYLCASSPVDEQYFGPGTRLTVT.

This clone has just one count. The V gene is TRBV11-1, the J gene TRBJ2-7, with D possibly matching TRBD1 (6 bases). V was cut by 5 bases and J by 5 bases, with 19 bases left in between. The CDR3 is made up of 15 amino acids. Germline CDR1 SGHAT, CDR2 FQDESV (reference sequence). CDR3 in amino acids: CASSRLKTGLNEQYF. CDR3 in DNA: TGTGCCAGCAGCCGATTAAAAACAGGGCTCAACGAGCAGTACTTC.

CDR3 in amino acids: CASSTGQGGIEQFF. The CDR3 nucleotides read TGTGCCAGCAGCACGGGACAGGGGGGGATAGAGCAGTTCTTC. The J gene is TRBJ2-1, the V gene TRBV5-4, with 11 nucleotides matching TRBD1. In germline, CDR1 is SGHNT, CDR2 YYREEE (reference sequence). This CDR3 region has 14 residues. Trimming at V came to 4 bases and at J to 10 bases, leaving 7 bases not matched to a gene.